The 26 T cell receptor beta chains listed next were all sequenced from one sample in a study of prognosis after radiotherapy for stage I lung cancer. The genomic DNA TCR beta CDR3 region underwent two rounds of multiplex PCR. During first-round PCR, primers specific to each TRBV and TRBJ gene were used. TCRdb analysed the multiplex PCR reads with MiXCR anew, one entry per CDR3 protein. The sample lists some 38,000 distinct CDR3 sequences, approximately 24% seen once, with less than 30% in the top ten. The sequencing here drew on PBMCs, taken before or after stereotactic body radiation therapy (not recorded which). The receptors come from a donor of 50 years or more with non-small cell lung cancer.

This clonotype is deemed medium-sized. The V and J genes are TRBV24-1 and TRBJ2-1; 9 positions agree with TRBD1. The germline gives CDR1 KGHDR, CDR2 SFDVKD. V lost 2 bases, J lost 9 bases, and 4 bases stayed unmatched. The CDR3 is 14 residues long. The chain's CDR3 is CATSDSRQGVEQFF. The CDR3 DNA is TGTGCCACCAGTGATTCAAGACAGGGGGTTGAGCAGTTCTTC.

In this sample, this clonotype turned up many times. The chain recombines TRBV11-3 with TRBJ2-1; D is perhaps TRBD1 (6 bases). Per germline, CDR1 SGHNT and CDR2 YENEEA. Trimming stripped 2 bases from V and 9 bases from J, with 20 bases between. The length of the CDR3 is 16 residues. The CDR3 region has the DNA TGTGCCAGCAGCTTATCCGGTGGGCCGGGACACAGTGAGCAGTTCTTC. Its translation is CASSLSGGPGHSEQFF.

This clonotype was observed many times. The chain is built from TRBV6-1 and TRBJ2-5; 7 nucleotides line up with TRBD1. This CDR3 is 14 amino acids long. CDR1 and CDR2 from the germline V gene are MNHNS and SASEGT. Unmatched junction bases numbered 4, after V lost 1 base and J lost 5 bases. CDR3 in DNA: TGTGCCAGCAGTGAAGAGGGGGCCCAGGAGACCCAGTACTTC. It encodes CASSEEGAQETQYF.

Comment on this clonotype: A much larger clone lies one base from this, so it may be a read error. The genes are TRBV6-1 and TRBJ2-1; D gene ambiguous. Germline loops: CDR1 MNHNS, CDR2 SASEGT. V was pared by 8 bases and J by 4 bases, with 9 bases between. This CDR3 has 12 residues. The CDR3 loop is CASPMGYNEQFF. The DNA for the CDR3 is TGTGCCAGCCCGATGGGATACAATGAGCAGTTCTTC.

For this clonotype: A much larger clone lies a single base off, so this may be a read error. The V gene is TRBV6-2 or TRBV6-3, the J gene TRBJ2-4, with unresolved D. V dropped 6 bases and J dropped 2 bases, with 8 bases sitting between them. This CDR3 is built from 13 residues. Germline V gene data show CDR1 as MNHEY and CDR2 as SVGEGT. In nucleotides, the CDR3 is TGTGCCAGCAGCGCCCAGCCCAAAAACATTCAGTACTTC. This gives the protein CASSAQPKNIQYF.

To note about this clonotype: Given a much more abundant clone one base away, this may be a read error. This chain connects TRBV10-3 to TRBJ1-1; 9 bases line up with TRBD1. This CDR3 is 13 amino acids long. V trimming: 11 bases; J trimming: 0 bases; junction bases outside the gene matches: 4. Germline CDR1 reads ENHRY; CDR2 reads SYGVKD. CDR3 loop: CADDRGMNTEAFF. CDR3 coding DNA: TGTGCCGACGACAGGGGGATGAACACTGAAGCTTTCTTT.

This clonotype was seen a handful of times. A much larger clone lies one base from this, so it may be a read error. The genes are TRBV6-2 or TRBV6-3 and TRBJ2-2; weak D call: TRBD2 (6 bases). CDR1 is MNHEY, CDR2 SVGEGT, per germline. Trimming cost V 8 bases and J 6 bases, with 16 bases left between them. CDR3 length: 14 amino acids. The CDR3 spells CASFYGGTAGELFF. In DNA form, the CDR3 reads TGTGCCAGCTTCTACGGGGGTACGGCCGGGGAGCTGTTTTTT.

This clonotype was counted many times. The gene calls are TRBV3-1 and TRBJ1-2; tentatively, D is TRBD1 (6 bases). The CDR3 extends over 13 amino acids. The V gene's germline CDR1 is LGHDT and CDR2 YNNKEL (reference sequence). The V gene lost 3 bases and the J gene lost 8 bases, with 13 bases spanning the gap. Written as DNA, the CDR3 is TGTGCCAGCAGCCACCCCACAGGGAGCGGCTACACCTTC. Its translation is CASSHPTGSGYTF. The full variable domain, with the rest looked up from reference TRBV3-1 and TRBJ1-2, is DTAVSQTPKYLVTQMGNDKSIKCEQNLGHDTMYWYKQDSKKFLKIMFSYNNKELIINETVPNRFSPKSPDKAHLNLHINSLELGDSAVYFCASSHPTGSGYTFGSGTRLTVV.

This clonotype was seen ten or more times. CDR3 sequence reads: CASTRQGAYYGYTF. The CDR3 region has the DNA TGTGCCAGCACCCGACAGGGGGCATACTATGGCTACACCTTC. The V and J genes are TRBV28 and TRBJ1-2; 10 bases are a match to TRBD1. V trimming: 7 bases; J trimming: 3 bases; junction bases outside the gene matches: 5. The CDR3 is 14 residues long. CDR1 and CDR2 from the germline V gene are MDHEN and SYDVKM.

Concerning this clonotype: Just one base apart from a much larger clone, this may be a read error. J is TRBJ2-6 and V is TRBV5-4; 7 nucleotides align to TRBD2. The CDR3 sequence is 19 residues long. In germline, CDR1 is SGHNT, CDR2 YYREEE (reference sequence). The CDR3 DNA follows: TGTGCCAGCAGCCCGGGGGGTTTCCGGGGACTCTCTTGGGCCAACGTCCTGACTTTC. This sequence encodes CASSPGGFRGLSWANVLTF.

In its sample, this clonotype is hyperexpanded (1% or more). The chain uses TRBV20-1 and TRBJ1-2, with D perhaps TRBD1 (5 bases). This CDR3 comprises 15 residues. Germline V gene sequence: CDR1 DFQATT, CDR2 SNEGSKA (reference sequence). V was shortened by 6 bases and J by 4 bases, with 21 bases between the two germline ends. The CDR3 here is CSAAWSGTGGYGYTF. CDR3 coding DNA: TGCAGTGCCGCCTGGTCGGGGACCGGGGGCTATGGCTACACCTTC.

V gene TRBV19 combines with J gene TRBJ2-7; 8 nucleotides align to TRBD2. Per the germline V gene, CDR1 is LNHDA and CDR2 is SQIVND (reference sequence). The length of the CDR3 is 14 residues. V lost 6 bases to trimming and J lost 6 bases; unmatched junction nucleotides: 10. CDR3 sequence: CASSPLAGFREQYF. The CDR3 nucleotides are TGTGCCAGTAGCCCGCTAGCGGGTTTTCGCGAGCAGTACTTC.

In its sample, this clonotype was seen many times. The chain recombines TRBV10-3 with TRBJ1-5; D remains ambiguous. The V gene's germline CDR1 is ENHRY and CDR2 SYGVKD. Trimming took off 2 bases at V and 2 bases at J, with 10 bases between the two ends. The CDR3 covers 15 residues. CDR3: CAISELWGGNQPQHF. The CDR3 DNA sequence: TGTGCCATCAGTGAGCTCTGGGGAGGCAATCAGCCCCAGCATTTT.

At least ten counts were recorded for this clonotype. This rearrangement joins TRBV6-1 to TRBJ1-5; maybe TRBD1 (5 bases). Germline-derived CDR1 and CDR2 are MNHNS and SASEGT. Trimming removed 1 base at V and 8 bases at J, with 21 bases between. The CDR3 consists of 17 residues. The DNA for the CDR3 is TGTGCCAGCAGTGAAGGGATATGGTGGGGCAAAGAGGAGCCCCAGCATTTT. The encoded protein is CASSEGIWWGKEEPQHF.

This clonotype was seen repeatedly, ten times or more. One end of the junction varies from germline; a read error may be responsible. This chain joins TRBV6-4 and TRBJ2-2, with D possibly being TRBD1 (5 bases). The CDR3 is 15 residues long. Germline lookup yields CDR1 MRHNA and CDR2 SNTAGT. The CDR3 nucleotides read TGTGCCAGCAGTTACTCGACCAGGGCCAACGGGGAGCTGTTTTTT. It specifies CASSYSTRANGELFF.

This clonotype showed up many times. This chain links TRBV28 with TRBJ1-1; D is perhaps TRBD1 (5 bases). Germline V lookup: CDR1 MDHEN, CDR2 SYDVKM. V was trimmed by 6 bases and J by 4 bases, leaving 15 bases between them. The CDR3 is 14 residues long. DNA of the CDR3: TGTGCCAGCAGATATCCAGGAAGGGGCACTGAAGCTTTCTTT. Residues: CASRYPGRGTEAFF.

This clonotype was observed at least ten times. The chain employs TRBV10-3 and TRBJ2-3; TRBD1 aligns across 9 bases. Germline V gives CDR1 ENHRY, CDR2 SYGVKD. V lost 11 bases to trimming and J lost 4 bases; unmatched junction nucleotides: 16. This CDR3 has 16 amino acids. The CDR3 DNA reads as TGTGCCTCCACATCAGGGGGACAGGGACTTGCAGATACGCAGTATTTT. Its protein product is CASTSGGQGLADTQYF.

This clonotype was seen ten or more times. The CDR3 loop reads CASSFRGWGGNTIYF. DNA for the CDR3: TGTGCCAGCAGTTTTCGGGGGTGGGGAGGAAACACCATATATTTT. V and J are TRBV28 and TRBJ1-3, with D possibly matching TRBD1 (5 bases). This CDR3 is 15 amino acids long. Trimming removed 3 bases at V and 4 bases at J, with 13 bases between. Germline CDR1 MDHEN, CDR2 SYDVKM.

The sample holds many counts of this clonotype. This rearrangement joins TRBV12-3 or TRBV12-4 to TRBJ1-3; a possible D gene is TRBD1 (6 bases). The V gene lost 10 bases and the J gene lost 4 bases, with 17 bases spanning the gap. This CDR3 is built from 14 residues. CDR3: CATKPGDIGNTIYF. DNA of the CDR3: TGTGCCACCAAACCTGGGGACATCGGAAACACCATATATTTT.

The sample holds many counts of this clonotype. CDR3: CASSLIGGAYNEQFF. In DNA form, the CDR3 reads TGTGCCAGCAGCTTAATCGGGGGCGCCTACAATGAGCAGTTCTTC. The chain couples TRBV7-3 to TRBJ2-1; D is tentatively TRBD1 or TRBD2 (6 bases each). The length of the CDR3 is 15 residues. V was trimmed by 1 base and J by 2 bases, leaving 9 bases between them. Germline CDR1 reads SGHTA; CDR2 reads FQGTGA. Using reference TRBV7-3 and TRBJ2-1 for the parts outside the CDR3, the full variable domain is GAGVSQTPSNKVTEKGKYVELRCDPISGHTALYWYRQSLGQGPEFLIYFQGTGAADDSGLPNDRFFAVRPEGSVSTLKIQRTERGDSAVYLCASSLIGGAYNEQFFGPGTRLTVL.

This clonotype was seen at least ten times. V is TRBV2 and J is TRBJ2-7; D uncertain. CDR3 size: 11 residues. The germline gives CDR1 SNHLY, CDR2 FYNNEI. V shed 7 bases and J shed 2 bases, with 6 bases lying between them. The CDR3 sequence: CASTQTYEQYF. The CDR3 DNA sequence: TGTGCCAGCACACAGACCTACGAGCAGTACTTC. Combining the CDR3 with reference TRBV2 and TRBJ2-7 gives the whole variable domain EPEVTQTPSHQVTQMGQEVILRCVPISNHLYFYWYRQILGQKVEFLVSFYNNEISEKSEIFDDQFSVERPDGSNFTLKIRSTKLEDSAMYFCASTQTYEQYFGPGTRLTVT.

The table lists this clonotype with a few counts. A much bigger clone sits one base away, suggesting this may be a read error. The chain joins TRBV6-1 to TRBJ1-5, with 7 bases matching TRBD1. The trim removed 8 bases at V and 4 bases at J, leaving 11 bases unmatched. The CDR3 totals 15 residues. Germline V gene sequence: CDR1 MNHNS, CDR2 SASEGT. The CDR3 reads CASGRDRSRNQPQHF. The CDR3 DNA reads TGTGCCAGCGGTCGGGACAGATCAAGAAATCAGCCCCAGCATTTT.

Worth noting for this clonotype: This CDR3 fails to terminate in the conserved phenylalanine or tryptophan, so it likely reflects a read error. The chain carries TRBV7-9 and TRBJ1-1, with D maybe TRBD1 (6 bases). Germline lookup yields CDR1 SEHNR and CDR2 FQNEAQ (reference sequence). The CDR3 is 13 residues long. The CDR3 protein is CASSQDSVTEAFS. CDR3 nucleotides: TGTGCTAGCAGCCAGGACAGTGTCACTGAAGCTTTCTCT.

This clonotype has a count of ten or more. The rearrangement joins TRBV20-1 to TRBJ2-3, with TRBD2 identical over 12 bases. CDR3 length: 16 residues. V lost 1 base to trimming and J lost 0 bases; unmatched junction nucleotides: 2. Germline assignment: CDR1 DFQATT and CDR2 SNEGSKA (reference sequence). In DNA, the CDR3 is TGCAGTGCTAGAGCGGGGACTAGCGGGAGCACAGATACGCAGTATTTT. This codes for CSARAGTSGSTDTQYF.

A remark on this clonotype: Since a much larger clone is just one base distant, this may be a read error. J is TRBJ2-2 and V is TRBV30; D possibly corresponds to TRBD1 (6 bases). Germline CDR1 reads GTSNPN; CDR2 reads SVGIG (reference sequence). V lost 3 bases and J 16 bases, leaving 27 bases between the germline ends. This CDR3 is built from 15 residues. CDR3 residues: CAWRGAQSQPGKPFF. The DNA of the CDR3 is TGTGCCTGGAGGGGGGCCCAGTCCCAGCCCGGGAAGCCGTTTTTT.

Remarks on this clonotype: This may stem from a read error, because a much larger clone lies one nucleotide away. This rearrangement joins TRBV6-1 to TRBJ1-1, with TRBD1 as a possible D gene (5 bases). Looked up from germline, CDR1 is MNHNS and CDR2 is SASEGT. The CDR3 runs 13 residues. In nucleotides, the CDR3 is TGTGCCAGCAGTGACTCCAAGACAGCTGAAGATTTCTTT. Its protein is CASSDSKTAEDFF.